Presented here are 4 T cell receptor beta chains from one specimen sequenced in a study of T-cell reconstitution after alpha-beta-depleted transplantation in children. TCRbeta library preparation incorporated unique molecular identifiers. TCRdb itself ran the PCR reads through MiXCR, one entry per CDR3 protein. The data show around 380,000 distinct CDR3 sequences, with 11% seen just once and 4.5% to 7% held by the top ten. The starting material was PBMCs from the stem cell graft donor, obtained from the stem cell graft. The receptors were sampled from a human donor who donated a stem cell graft to a child with acute myeloid leukemia.

The rearrangement joins TRBV6-1 to TRBJ2-3; perhaps TRBD1 as D (8 bases). Germline V CDR1 and CDR2: MNHNS, SASEGT. The CDR3 contains 15 residues. The V end lost 8 bases, the J end lost 4 bases, and 19 bases lay between the germline ends. The CDR3 region is CASGPWTGRADTQYF. In DNA, the CDR3 is TGTGCCAGCGGTCCCTGGACAGGGAGGGCAGATACGCAGTATTTT.

This clonotype has a handful of counts. This chain links TRBV5-1 with TRBJ2-1; 7 bases map to TRBD1. The germline CDR1 and CDR2 sequences are SGHRS and YFSETQ. The CDR3 is made up of 15 amino acids. With V trimmed by 7 bases and J by 2 bases, 9 bases remained unmatched. Written as DNA, the CDR3 is TGCGCCAGCGGCTCAACAGGGGATACCTACAATGAGCAGTTCTTC. Translation gives CASGSTGDTYNEQFF.

The chain joins TRBV29-1 to TRBJ2-7; possible D gene TRBD1, 6 bases. Germline V gene lookup returns CDR1 SQVTM and CDR2 ANQGSEA. This CDR3 region has 12 residues. The V end was cut by 8 bases, the J end by 3 bases, with 14 bases between. The DNA for the CDR3 is TGCAGCCTCGCAGGGGTTCGCTACGAGCAGTACTTC. Residues: CSLAGVRYEQYF.

This clonotype was seen many times. The chain uses TRBV5-1 and TRBJ2-2; D remains ambiguous. In germline, CDR1 is SGHRS, CDR2 YFSETQ. The CDR3 consists of 15 residues. Trimming stripped 0 bases from V and 5 bases from J, with 11 bases between. This CDR3 is CASSLADSRTGELFF. CDR3 DNA: TGCGCCAGCAGCTTGGCGGATTCGCGTACCGGGGAGCTGTTTTTT.